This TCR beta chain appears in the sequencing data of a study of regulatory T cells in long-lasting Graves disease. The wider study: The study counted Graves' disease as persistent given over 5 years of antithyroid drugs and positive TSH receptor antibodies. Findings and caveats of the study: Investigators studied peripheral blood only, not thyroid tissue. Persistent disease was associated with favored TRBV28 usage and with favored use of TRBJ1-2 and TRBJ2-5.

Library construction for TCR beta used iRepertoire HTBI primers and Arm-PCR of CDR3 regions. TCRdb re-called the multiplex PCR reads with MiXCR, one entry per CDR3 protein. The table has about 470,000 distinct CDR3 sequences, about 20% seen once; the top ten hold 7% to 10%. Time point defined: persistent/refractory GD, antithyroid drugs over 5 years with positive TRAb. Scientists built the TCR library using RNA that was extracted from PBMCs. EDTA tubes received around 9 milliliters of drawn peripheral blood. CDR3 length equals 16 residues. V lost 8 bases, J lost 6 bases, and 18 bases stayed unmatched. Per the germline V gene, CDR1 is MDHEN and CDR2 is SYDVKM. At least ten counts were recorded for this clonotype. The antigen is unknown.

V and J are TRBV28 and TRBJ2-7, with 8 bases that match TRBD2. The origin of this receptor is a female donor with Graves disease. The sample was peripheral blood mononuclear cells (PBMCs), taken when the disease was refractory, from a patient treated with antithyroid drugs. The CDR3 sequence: CASGIPGTRPAREQYF. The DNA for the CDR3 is TGTGCCAGCGGCATCCCCGGGACTAGACCGGCGCGCGAGCAGTACTTC.